The 9 T cell receptor beta chains reported below all come from one sample, sequenced in a study of control samples from healthy donors and cancer patients. Sequencing used immunoSEQ multiplex PCR; TCRdb keeps in-frame clones, though not all of them. The table includes about 98,000 clones, roughly 86% detected once. The material sequenced was blood. The receptors come from a man aged 60 to 75 in good health.

This clone was seen once. The V and J genes are TRBV6-2 or TRBV6-3 and TRBJ2-3, with 8 bases fitting TRBD2. Unmatched junction bases numbered 6, after V lost 2 bases and J lost 2 bases. Per germline, CDR1 MNHEY and CDR2 SVGEGT. The CDR3 is 16 residues long. CDR3 sequence reads: CASSYLRLAPTDTQYF. CDR3 nucleotide sequence: TGTGCCAGCAGTTACCTCAGACTAGCGCCCACAGATACGCAGTATTTT.

The V gene is TRBV23-1, the J gene TRBJ2-7; D is undetermined. TRBV23-1 is sorted into the ORF group, with uncertain function. The germline V and J ends were trimmed by 0 bases and 2 bases, with 11 bases remaining between them. CDR3 length equals 15 residues. For the CDR3, the DNA is TGCGCCAGCAGTCAATCAAACGGACCGGCCTACGAGCAGTACTTC. Protein sequence: CASSQSNGPAYEQYF.

V and J are TRBV10-2 and TRBJ1-5, with no clear D. V was pared by 8 bases and J by 2 bases, with 13 bases between. The CDR3 runs to 14 residues. CDR1 is WSHSY, CDR2 SAAADI, per germline. The CDR3 DNA follows: TGCGCCAGCTTGGAGGGATCGGGCAATCAGCCCCAGCATTTT. This encodes CASLEGSGNQPQHF.

The chain carries TRBV12-3 or TRBV12-4 and TRBJ2-7; D could derive from TRBD1 or TRBD2 (5 bases each). Trimming removed 7 bases at V and 3 bases at J, with 13 bases between. The CDR3 totals 13 residues. The DNA of the CDR3 is TGTGCCAGCAACCGGGACCTCAACTACGAGCAGTACTTC. Its translation: CASNRDLNYEQYF.

V and J are TRBV7-9 and TRBJ2-7, with 8 bases lining up with TRBD2. The CDR3 has 15 amino acids. The V and J ends lost 2 bases and 3 bases, in that order; junction bases with no gene match: 6. Looked up from germline, CDR1 is SEHNR and CDR2 is FQNEAQ (reference sequence). The CDR3 DNA follows: TGTGCCAGCAGCTTACCCACGGGGGGGGTCTACGAGCAGTACTTC. This codes for CASSLPTGGVYEQYF. The variable domain in full, completed from reference TRBV7-9 and TRBJ2-7, reads DTGVSQNPRHKITKRGQNVTFRCDPISEHNRLYWYRQTLGQGPEFLTYFQNEAQLEKSRLLSDRFSAERPKGSFSTLEIQRTEQGDSAMYLCASSLPTGGVYEQYFGPGTRLTVT.

The chain employs TRBV13 and TRBJ2-2; 11 bases fit TRBD1. With 5 bases clipped from V and 5 bases from J, the junction kept 13 bases outside the gene matches. CDR3 length: 18 residues. Germline lookup yields CDR1 PRHDT and CDR2 FYEKMQ (reference sequence). CDR3 amino acids: CASSRGIGQGAGTGELFF. CDR3 coding DNA: TGTGCCAGCAGCCGAGGGATCGGACAGGGGGCTGGAACCGGGGAGCTGTTTTTT. The full variable domain, completed using reference TRBV13 and TRBJ2-2, is AAGVIQSPRHLIKEKRETATLKCYPIPRHDTVYWYQQGPGQDPQFLISFYEKMQSDKGSIPDRFSAQQFSDYHSELNMSSLELGDSALYFCASSRGIGQGAGTGELFFGEGSRLTVL.

This clone was recorded only once. The V call is TRBV5-1, the J call TRBJ1-2; D is possibly TRBD1 (6 bases). The germline V gene has CDR1 SGHRS and CDR2 YFSETQ. V was trimmed by 0 bases and J by 3 bases, leaving 15 bases between them. This CDR3 has 16 residues. The CDR3 loop is CASSLAHREPYYGYTF. The DNA of the CDR3 is TGCGCCAGCAGCTTGGCTCACAGGGAGCCGTACTATGGCTACACCTTC.

The rearrangement links TRBV10-1 to TRBJ1-1; perhaps TRBD1 as D (5 bases). Trimming cost V 1 base and J 10 bases, with 13 bases left between them. The germline V gene has CDR1 WNHNN and CDR2 SYGVQD (reference sequence). This CDR3 region has 13 residues. DNA of the CDR3: TGCGCCAGCAGTGAGTTCGGGGCAGGGCGAGCTTTCTTT. It is translated as CASSEFGAGRAFF.

The genes are TRBV3-1 (or the pseudogene TRBV3-2) and TRBJ2-1; no reliable D call. This CDR3 spans 14 amino acids. V was cut by 1 base and J by 5 bases, with 9 bases left in between. CDR1 and CDR2 (germline): LGHDT, YNNKEL (reference sequence). DNA of the CDR3: TGTGCCAGCAGCCAAGGAGCGTGGGACAATGAGCAGTTCTTC. It encodes CASSQGAWDNEQFF.